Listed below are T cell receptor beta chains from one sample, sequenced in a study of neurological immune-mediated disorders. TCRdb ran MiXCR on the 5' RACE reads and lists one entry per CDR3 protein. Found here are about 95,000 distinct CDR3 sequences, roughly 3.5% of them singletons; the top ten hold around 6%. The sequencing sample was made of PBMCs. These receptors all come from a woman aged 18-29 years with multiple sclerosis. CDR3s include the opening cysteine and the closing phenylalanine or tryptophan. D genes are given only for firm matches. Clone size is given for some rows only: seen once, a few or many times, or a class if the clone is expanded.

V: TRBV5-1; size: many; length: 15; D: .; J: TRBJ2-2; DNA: TGCGCCAGCAGCTCACCGGGGTTGCACACCGGGGAGCTGTTTTTT; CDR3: CASSSPGLHTGELFF
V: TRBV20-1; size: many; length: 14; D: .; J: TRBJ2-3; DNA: TGCAGTGCTTCCAGGACTTTCAAAACAGATACGCAGTATTTT; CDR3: CSASRTFKTDTQYF
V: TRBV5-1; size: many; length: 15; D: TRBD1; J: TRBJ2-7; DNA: TGCGCCAGCAGCTTGGTACCGGGACAGACCTACGAGCAGTACTTC; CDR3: CASSLVPGQTYEQYF
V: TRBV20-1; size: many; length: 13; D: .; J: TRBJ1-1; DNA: TGCAGTGCTACCAAGGACAGCGGCGCTGAAGCTTTCTTT; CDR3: CSATKDSGAEAFF
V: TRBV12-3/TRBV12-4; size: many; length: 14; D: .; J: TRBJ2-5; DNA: TGTGCCAGCAGTCGCCCGAGCGGACAAGAGACCCAGTACTTC; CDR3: CASSRPSGQETQYF
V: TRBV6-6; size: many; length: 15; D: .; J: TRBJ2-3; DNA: TGTGCCAGCTCCCCCTCCGAGGGAGCCCCGGATACGCAGTATTTT; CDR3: CASSPSEGAPDTQYF
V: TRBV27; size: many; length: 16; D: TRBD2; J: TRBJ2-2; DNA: TGTGCCAGCAGTTTATCTTATAGCGGGAGAGGGAGGGAGCTGTTTTTT; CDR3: CASSLSYSGRGRELFF
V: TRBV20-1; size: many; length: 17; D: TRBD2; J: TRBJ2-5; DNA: TGCAGTGCTAGACCCCTCGACACTAGCGGGAGTTTACAGACCCAGTACTTC; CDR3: CSARPLDTSGSLQTQYF
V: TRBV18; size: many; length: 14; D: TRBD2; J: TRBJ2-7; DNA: TGTGCCAGCTCACCACCGGGACTAGCGGACGAGCAGTACTTC; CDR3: CASSPPGLADEQYF
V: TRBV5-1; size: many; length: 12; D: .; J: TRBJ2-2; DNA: TGCGCCAGCAGCTTGGCTTACGGGGAGCTGTTTTTT; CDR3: CASSLAYGELFF
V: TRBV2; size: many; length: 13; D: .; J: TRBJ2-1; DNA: TGTGCCAGCAGTGATCCTCCTTATGATGAGCAGTTCTTC; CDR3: CASSDPPYDEQFF
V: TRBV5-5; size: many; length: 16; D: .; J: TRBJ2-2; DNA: TGTGCCAGCAGCCTGACGGGGCGCTCGGACACCGGGGAGCTGTTTTTT; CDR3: CASSLTGRSDTGELFF
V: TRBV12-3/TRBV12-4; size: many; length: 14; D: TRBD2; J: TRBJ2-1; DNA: TGTGCCAGCAGTAGGACTAGCGGGAGTGTGAGGAAGTTCTTC; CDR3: CASSRTSGSVRKFF
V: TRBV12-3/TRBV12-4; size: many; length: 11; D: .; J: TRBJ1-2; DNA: TGTGCCAGCAGTCCCGTATGGGGCTACACCTTC; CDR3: CASSPVWGYTF
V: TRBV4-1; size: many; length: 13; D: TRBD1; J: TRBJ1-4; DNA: TGCGCCAGCAGCCAAGCAGGGGGTGAAAAACTGTTTTTT; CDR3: CASSQAGGEKLFF
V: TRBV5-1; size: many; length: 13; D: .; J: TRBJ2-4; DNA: TGCGCCAGCAGCGTCCGGGACGGAAACATTCAGTACTTC; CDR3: CASSVRDGNIQYF
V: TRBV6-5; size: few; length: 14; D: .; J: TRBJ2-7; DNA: TGTGCCAGCAGTAGGGGGACGGAGAATTACGAGCAGTACTTC; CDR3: CASSRGTENYEQYF
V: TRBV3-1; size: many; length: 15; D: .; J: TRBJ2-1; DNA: TGTGCCAGCAGCCAGGGCCTGGGAAGTGGCGTTGAGCAGTTCTTC; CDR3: CASSQGLGSGVEQFF
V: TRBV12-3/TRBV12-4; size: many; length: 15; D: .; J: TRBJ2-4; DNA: TGTGCCAGCAGTTTACTGGGGCCTCGGGTGGACATTCAGTACTTC; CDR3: CASSLLGPRVDIQYF
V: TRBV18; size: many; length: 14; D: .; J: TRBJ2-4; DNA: TGTGCCAGCTCACCCGACGGAGCCAAAAACATTCAGTACTTC; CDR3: CASSPDGAKNIQYF
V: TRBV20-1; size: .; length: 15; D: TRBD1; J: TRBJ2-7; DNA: TGCAGTGCTAGAGACCTAACAGGGGCGAGGAACGAGCAGTACTTC; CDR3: CSARDLTGARNEQYF
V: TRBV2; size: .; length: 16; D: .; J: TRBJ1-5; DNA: TGTGCCAGCAGTTCCCCCGGGACGGATAGCAATCAGCCCCAGCATTTT; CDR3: CASSSPGTDSNQPQHF
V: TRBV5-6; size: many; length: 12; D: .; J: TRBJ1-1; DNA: TGTGCCAGCAGCGGGCAGTTCAGGGAAGCTTTCTTT; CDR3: CASSGQFREAFF
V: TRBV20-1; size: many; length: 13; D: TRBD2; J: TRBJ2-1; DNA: TGCAGTGTTAGCGGGAGGGCCGGGAATGAGCAGTTCTTC; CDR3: CSVSGRAGNEQFF
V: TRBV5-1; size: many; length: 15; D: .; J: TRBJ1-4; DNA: TGCGCCAGCAGCCCGGGGGCCGCAACTAATGAAAAACTGTTTTTT; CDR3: CASSPGAATNEKLFF
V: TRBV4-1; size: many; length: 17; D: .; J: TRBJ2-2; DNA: TGCGCCAGCAGCCAAGGGACCCCCCCAGGGAACACCGGGGAGCTGTTTTTT; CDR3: CASSQGTPPGNTGELFF
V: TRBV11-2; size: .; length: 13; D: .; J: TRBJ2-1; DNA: TGTGCCAGCAGCCAAAAGGGGTATGATGAGCAGTTCTTC; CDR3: CASSQKGYDEQFF
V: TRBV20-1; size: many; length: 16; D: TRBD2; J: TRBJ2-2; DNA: TGCAGTGCTAGTGACCCCCTAGCGGGGAGGACCGGGGAGCTGTTTTTT; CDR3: CSASDPLAGRTGELFF
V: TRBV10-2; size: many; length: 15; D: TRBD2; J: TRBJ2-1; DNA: TGCGCCAGCAGAGAGACTAGCGGGGGCAGGAATGAGCAGTTCTTC; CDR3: CASRETSGGRNEQFF
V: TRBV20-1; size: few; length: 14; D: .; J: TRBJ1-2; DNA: TGCAGTGCTCCTAACCGGCGGGGGGACCATGGCTACACCTTC; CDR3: CSAPNRRGDHGYTF
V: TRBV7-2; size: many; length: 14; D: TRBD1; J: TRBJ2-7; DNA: TGTGCCAGCAGCTCGGGACAGGGTCCCTACGAGCAGTACTTC; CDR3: CASSSGQGPYEQYF
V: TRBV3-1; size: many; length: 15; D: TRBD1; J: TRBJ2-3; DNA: TGTGCCAGCACTTCCGGACAGGGGAATAAAGATACGCAGTATTTT; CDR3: CASTSGQGNKDTQYF
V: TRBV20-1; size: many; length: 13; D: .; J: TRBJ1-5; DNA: TGCAGTGCTAGAGTGATGGATAATCAGCCCCAGCATTTT; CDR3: CSARVMDNQPQHF
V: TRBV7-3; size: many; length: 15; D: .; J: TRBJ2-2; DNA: TGTGCCAGCAGCTTTAAACAGGGTGGTCCCGGGGAGCTGTTTTTT; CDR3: CASSFKQGGPGELFF
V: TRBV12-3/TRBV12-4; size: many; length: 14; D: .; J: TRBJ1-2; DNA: TGTGCCAGCAGTAACCCAGGGGTGAACTATGGCTACACCTTC; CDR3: CASSNPGVNYGYTF
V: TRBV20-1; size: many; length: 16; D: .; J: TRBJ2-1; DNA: TGCAGTGCTAGAAACCCCTGGAGCAGCTCCTACAATGAGCAGTTCTTC; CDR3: CSARNPWSSSYNEQFF
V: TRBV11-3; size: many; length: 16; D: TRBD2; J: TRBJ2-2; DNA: TGTGCCAGCAGCTTGGGACTAGCGGGAGTATCCGGGGAGCTGTTTTTT; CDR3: CASSLGLAGVSGELFF
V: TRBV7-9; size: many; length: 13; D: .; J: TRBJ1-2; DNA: TGTGCCAGCAGCTTAATAGGGACCTATGGCTACACCTTC; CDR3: CASSLIGTYGYTF
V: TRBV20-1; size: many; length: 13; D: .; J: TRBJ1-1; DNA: TGCAGTGCTGCCACACCTTTGAACACTGAAGCTTTCTTT; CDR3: CSAATPLNTEAFF
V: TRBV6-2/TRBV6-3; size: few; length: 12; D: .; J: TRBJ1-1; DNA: TGTGACAGCAGTTTTGAAGAATCAGGATCCATCTTT; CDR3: CDSSFEESGSIF
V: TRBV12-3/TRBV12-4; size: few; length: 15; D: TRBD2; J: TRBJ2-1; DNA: TGTGCCAACTCGTACTCGGGGGGGCGGGGCAATGAGCAGTTCTTC; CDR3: CANSYSGGRGNEQFF
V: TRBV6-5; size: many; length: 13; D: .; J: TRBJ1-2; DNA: TGTGCCAGCAGTTACTCGGGCCGGGGTGGCTACACCTTC; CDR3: CASSYSGRGGYTF
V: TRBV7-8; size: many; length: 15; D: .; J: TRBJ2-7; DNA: TGTGCCAGCAGCTTATGGGCGGAACAGGGTGACGAGCAGTACTTC; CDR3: CASSLWAEQGDEQYF
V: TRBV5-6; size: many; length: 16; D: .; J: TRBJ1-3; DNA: TGTGCCAGCAGCTTGGCTGGCGGCTACTCTGGAAACACCATATATTTT; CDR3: CASSLAGGYSGNTIYF
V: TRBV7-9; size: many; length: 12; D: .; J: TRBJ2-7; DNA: TGTGCCAGCAGCTTGTCAGGGATCGAGCAGTACTTC; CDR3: CASSLSGIEQYF
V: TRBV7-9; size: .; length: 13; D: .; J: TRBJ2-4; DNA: TGTGCCAGCAGCTTCGGACCGAATAACATTCAGTACTTC; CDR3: CASSFGPNNIQYF
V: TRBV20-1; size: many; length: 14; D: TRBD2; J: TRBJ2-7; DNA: TGCAGTGCTTACAGACTAGCGGGAACGTACGAGCAGTACTTC; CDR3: CSAYRLAGTYEQYF
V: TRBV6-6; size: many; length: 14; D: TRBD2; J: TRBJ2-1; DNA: TGTGCCAGCAGGACTAGCGGGAATTCGAATGAGCAGTTCTTC; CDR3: CASRTSGNSNEQFF
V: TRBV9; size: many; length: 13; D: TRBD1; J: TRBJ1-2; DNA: TGTGCCAGCAGCGTACAGGGGGCGGACGGCTACACCTTC; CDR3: CASSVQGADGYTF